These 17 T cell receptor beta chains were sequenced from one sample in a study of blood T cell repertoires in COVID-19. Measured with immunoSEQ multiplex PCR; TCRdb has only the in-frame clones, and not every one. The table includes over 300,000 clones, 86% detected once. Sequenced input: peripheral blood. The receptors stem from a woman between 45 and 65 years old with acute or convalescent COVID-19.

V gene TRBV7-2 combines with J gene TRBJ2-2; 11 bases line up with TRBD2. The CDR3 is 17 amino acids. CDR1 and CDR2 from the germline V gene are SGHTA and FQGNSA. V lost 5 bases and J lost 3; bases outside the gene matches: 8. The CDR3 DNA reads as TGTGCCAGCAGCCCGTCCCGGACTAGCGGGTACACCGGGGAGCTGTTTTTT. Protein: CASSPSRTSGYTGELFF.

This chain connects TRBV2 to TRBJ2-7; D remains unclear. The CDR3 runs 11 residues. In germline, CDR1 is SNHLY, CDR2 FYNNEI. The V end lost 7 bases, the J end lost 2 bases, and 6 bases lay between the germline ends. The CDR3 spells CASISAYEQYF. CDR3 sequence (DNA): TGTGCCAGCATATCGGCCTACGAGCAGTACTTC.

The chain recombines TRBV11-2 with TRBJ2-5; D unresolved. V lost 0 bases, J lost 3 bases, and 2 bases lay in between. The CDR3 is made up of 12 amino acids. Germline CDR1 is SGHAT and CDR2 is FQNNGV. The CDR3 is CASSLDKETQYF. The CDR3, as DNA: TGTGCCAGCAGCTTAGATAAAGAGACCCAGTACTTC.

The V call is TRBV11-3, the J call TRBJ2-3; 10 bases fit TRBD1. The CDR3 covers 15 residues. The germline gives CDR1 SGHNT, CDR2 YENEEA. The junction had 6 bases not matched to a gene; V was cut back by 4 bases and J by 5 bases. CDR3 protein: CASSSGQGGRDTQYF. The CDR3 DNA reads TGTGCCAGCAGCTCCGGACAGGGGGGGCGAGATACGCAGTATTTT. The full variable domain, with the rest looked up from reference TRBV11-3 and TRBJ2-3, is EAGVVQSPRYKIIEKKQPVAFWCNPISGHNTLYWYLQNLGQGPELLIRYENEEAVDDSQLPKDRFSAERLKGVDSTLKIQPAELGDSAVYLCASSSGQGGRDTQYFGPGTRLTVL.

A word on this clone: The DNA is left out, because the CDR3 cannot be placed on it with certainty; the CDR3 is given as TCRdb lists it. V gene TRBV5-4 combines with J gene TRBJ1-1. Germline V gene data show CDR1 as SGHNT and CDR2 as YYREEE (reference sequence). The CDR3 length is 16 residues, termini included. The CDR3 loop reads CASSFRGRGGNTEAFF.

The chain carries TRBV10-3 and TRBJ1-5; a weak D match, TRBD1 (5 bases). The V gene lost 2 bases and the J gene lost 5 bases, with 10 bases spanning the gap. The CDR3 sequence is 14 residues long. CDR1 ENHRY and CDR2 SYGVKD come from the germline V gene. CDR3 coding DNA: TGTGCCATCAGTGAGCAGGGCTTGGATCAGCCCCAGCATTTT. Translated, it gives CAISEQGLDQPQHF.

CDR3 region: CASSLGGLAGSNEQFF. CDR3 nucleotides: TGTGCCAGCAGCTTGGGGGGACTAGCGGGATCCAATGAGCAGTTCTTC. J is TRBJ2-1 and V is TRBV5-6, with 13 bases aligning to TRBD2. Germline trimming cut 0 bases from V and 6 bases from J; bases unmatched to any gene: 3. Germline CDR1 is SGHDT and CDR2 is YYEEEE. CDR3 length equals 16 residues.

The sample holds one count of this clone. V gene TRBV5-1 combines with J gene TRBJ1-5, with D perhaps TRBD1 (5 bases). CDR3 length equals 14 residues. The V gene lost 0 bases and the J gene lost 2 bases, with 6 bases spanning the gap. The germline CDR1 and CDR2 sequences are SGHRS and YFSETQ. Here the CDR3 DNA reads TGCGCCAGCAGCTTGGCGGGGGGCAATCAGCCCCAGCATTTT. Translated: CASSLAGGNQPQHF.

CDR3 region: CASSWDRRASNYGYTF. CDR3 coding DNA: TGTGCCAGCAGCTGGGACCGGAGGGCCTCAAACTATGGCTACACCTTC. The V and J genes are TRBV28 and TRBJ1-2; the D gene is possibly TRBD1 (5 bases). Germline CDR1 is MDHEN and CDR2 is SYDVKM. The germline V and J ends were trimmed by 6 bases and 2 bases, with 19 bases remaining between them. This CDR3 has 16 amino acids.

The chain's CDR3 is CASSPEGDTPRAFF. CDR3 sequence (DNA): TGTGCCAGCAGTCCCGAAGGGGACACCCCTCGAGCTTTCTTT. The gene calls are TRBV6-5 and TRBJ1-1, with D perhaps matching TRBD1 (6 bases). This CDR3 spans 14 amino acids. The germline CDR1 and CDR2 sequences are MNHEY and SVGAGI. The V and J ends lost 5 bases and 10 bases respectively, with 20 bases between them.

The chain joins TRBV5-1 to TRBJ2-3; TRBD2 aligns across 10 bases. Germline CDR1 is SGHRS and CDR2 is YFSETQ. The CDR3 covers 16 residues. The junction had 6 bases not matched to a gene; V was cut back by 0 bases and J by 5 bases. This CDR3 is CASSLVLAGAKDTQYF. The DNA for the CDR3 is TGCGCCAGCAGCTTGGTGCTAGCGGGAGCCAAAGATACGCAGTATTTT.

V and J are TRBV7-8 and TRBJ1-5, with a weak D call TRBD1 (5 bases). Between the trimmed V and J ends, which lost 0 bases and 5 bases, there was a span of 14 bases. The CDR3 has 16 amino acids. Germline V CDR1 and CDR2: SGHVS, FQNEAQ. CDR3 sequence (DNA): TGTGCCAGCAGCTTAGCATCGTCAGGGTTGGATCAGCCCCAGCATTTT. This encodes CASSLASSGLDQPQHF. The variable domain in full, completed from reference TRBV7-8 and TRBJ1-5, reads GAGVSQSPRYKVAKRGQDVALRCDPISGHVSLFWYQQALGQGPEFLTYFQNEAQLDKSGLPSDRFFAERPEGSVSTLKIQRTQQEDSAVYLCASSLASSGLDQPQHFGDGTRLSIL.

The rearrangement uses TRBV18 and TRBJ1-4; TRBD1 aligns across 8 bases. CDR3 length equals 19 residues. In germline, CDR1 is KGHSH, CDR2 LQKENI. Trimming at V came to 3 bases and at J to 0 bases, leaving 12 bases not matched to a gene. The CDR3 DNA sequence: TGTGCCAGCTCACCTCAACCCCTGACAGGGGCTGCAACTAATGAAAAACTGTTTTTT. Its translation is CASSPQPLTGAATNEKLFF.

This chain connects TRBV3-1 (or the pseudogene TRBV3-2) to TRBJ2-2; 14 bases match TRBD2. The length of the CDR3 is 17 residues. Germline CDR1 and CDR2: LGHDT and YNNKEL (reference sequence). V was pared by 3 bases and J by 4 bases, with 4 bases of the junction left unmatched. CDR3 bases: TGTGCCAGCAGCCATCCCGGACTAGCGGGAGGCACCGGGGAGCTGTTTTTT. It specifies CASSHPGLAGGTGELFF.

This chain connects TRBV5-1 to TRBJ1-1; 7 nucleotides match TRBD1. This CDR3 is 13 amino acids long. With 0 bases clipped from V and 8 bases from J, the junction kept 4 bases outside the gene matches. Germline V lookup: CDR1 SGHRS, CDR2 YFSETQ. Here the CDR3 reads CASSLGDRPEAFF. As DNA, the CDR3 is TGCGCCAGCAGCTTGGGGGACAGACCCGAAGCTTTCTTT.

The CDR3 sequence: CASRSGTEGFLGETQYF. CDR3 nucleotide sequence: TGTGCCAGCAGATCCGGGACAGAGGGGTTTCTGGGGGAGACCCAGTACTTC. The chain carries TRBV7-9 and TRBJ2-5, with TRBD1 identical over 7 bases. This CDR3 has 17 amino acids. Germline V lookup: CDR1 SEHNR, CDR2 FQNEAQ (reference sequence). V shed 6 bases and J 5 bases; nucleotides not matched to a gene: 18.

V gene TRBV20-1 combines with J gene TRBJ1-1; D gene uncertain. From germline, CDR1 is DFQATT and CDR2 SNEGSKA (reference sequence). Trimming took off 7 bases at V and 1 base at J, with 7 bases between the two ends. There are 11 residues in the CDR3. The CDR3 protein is CSDPGNTEAFF. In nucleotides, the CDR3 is TGCAGTGATCCCGGGAACACTGAAGCTTTCTTT.